The source of this T cell receptor beta chain is a study of shared clonotypes between healthy human individuals. Study-wide findings and caveats: Estimated richness was generally greater in naive than memory subsets.

Concerning this clone: Its cognate antigen is unknown.

The study separated CD4+ cells into CD45RA+ naive and CD45RA-negative memory subsets. Here immunoSEQ multiplex PCR was the method, and the copy in TCRdb shows in-frame clones only, minus some. Here the sample spans about 2.4 million clones, under 95% being singletons. The CDR3 spans 13 residues. The ends were cut back, 5 bases at V and 4 bases at J, with 13 bases in the middle. The germline CDR1 and CDR2 sequences are SGHRS and YFSETQ. The material sequenced was naive CD4+ T cells from PBMCs. Subset in this sample: CD45RA+ positively selected. The clonotype was recovered from a man between 18 and 35 years old in good health. Some clones in this sample may be carry-over from other donors' samples. This chain links TRBV5-1 with TRBJ2-7; a weak D match, TRBD2 (6 bases). The CDR3 DNA follows: TGCGCCAGCAGGCGCCCGGGGGTTTACGAGCAGTACTTC. This translates into CASRRPGVYEQYF.